Listed below are T cell receptor beta chains from one sample, sequenced in a study of memory CD4+ T cells and cytomegalovirus serostatus. Data came from immunoSEQ multiplex PCR; TCRdb stores just in-frame clones and leaves some out. The repertoire includes 52,000 or so clones, about four fifths of them detected once, and approximately 0.64% sits in the top ten. Sample: memory CD4+ T cells from blood. These receptors were collected from an adult in good health and CMV-seronegative. Both conserved end residues are part of each CDR3. The order of the fields is CDR3 protein, V gene, D gene. D genes are given only for firm matches.

cdr3_aa: CASSFLQREQFF
v_call: TRBV27
d_call: .

cdr3_aa: CASSIQGAASYEQYF
v_call: TRBV19
d_call: TRBD1

cdr3_aa: CASSVDSLYGYTF
v_call: TRBV2
d_call: .

cdr3_aa: CASRRGQGARNEQFF
v_call: TRBV6-5
d_call: TRBD1

cdr3_aa: CASSLGTENSPLHF
v_call: TRBV7-9
d_call: .

cdr3_aa: CASSERGPQETQYF
v_call: TRBV6-4
d_call: .

cdr3_aa: CASSLARSYGYTF
v_call: TRBV7-2
d_call: .

cdr3_aa: CASSLDLQGIHEQYF
v_call: TRBV5-4
d_call: TRBD1

cdr3_aa: CAGTSGGSSGANVLTF
v_call: TRBV30
d_call: TRBD2

cdr3_aa: CASSPGLNTEAFF
v_call: TRBV18
d_call: .

cdr3_aa: CASSQGPQGELFF
v_call: TRBV19
d_call: .

cdr3_aa: CASRVTRLAYEQYF
v_call: TRBV2
d_call: TRBD2

cdr3_aa: CATSREGTGYGYTF
v_call: TRBV15
d_call: .

cdr3_aa: CASTLGSYEQYF
v_call: TRBV6-1
d_call: .

cdr3_aa: CASSEGGGINTGELFF
v_call: TRBV6-1
d_call: .

cdr3_aa: CAWSVNQQGGKQFF
v_call: TRBV30
d_call: .

cdr3_aa: CATSREIPQTGSNTGELFF
v_call: TRBV15
d_call: TRBD1

cdr3_aa: CASSATGTRNEQFF
v_call: TRBV7-6
d_call: TRBD2

cdr3_aa: CASSIQGRETQYF
v_call: TRBV7-3
d_call: TRBD1

cdr3_aa: CASRRSMGGTYNSPLHF
v_call: TRBV5-1
d_call: .

cdr3_aa: CAIQGRNNTEQYF
v_call: TRBV6-4
d_call: .

cdr3_aa: CASSEFPDRILLF
v_call: TRBV6-1
d_call: .

cdr3_aa: CASSQGVGNTIYF
v_call: TRBV4-3
d_call: .

cdr3_aa: CASSYSGGSETQYF
v_call: TRBV6-5
d_call: TRBD2

cdr3_aa: CASSVSGSGTNEKLFF
v_call: TRBV9
d_call: .

cdr3_aa: CAWSARVGGGYGYTF
v_call: TRBV30
d_call: TRBD1

cdr3_aa: CASSSRSGGPYEQYF
v_call: TRBV7-2
d_call: TRBD2

cdr3_aa: CASSFGYTNTEAFF
v_call: TRBV7-2
d_call: .

cdr3_aa: CASSPSTGTYEQYF
v_call: TRBV6-5
d_call: .

cdr3_aa: CASSFRWDTQYF
v_call: TRBV28
d_call: .

cdr3_aa: CASSKGGAVYGYTF
v_call: TRBV6-6
d_call: .

cdr3_aa: CASSEQTSSSGNTIYF
v_call: TRBV7-8
d_call: .

cdr3_aa: CASSSGTGTKVTQYF
v_call: TRBV19
d_call: TRBD1

cdr3_aa: CASSGNSNQPQHF
v_call: TRBV9
d_call: .

cdr3_aa: CASSPQGWGEQYF
v_call: TRBV7-2
d_call: .

cdr3_aa: CASSLVLKETQYF
v_call: TRBV5-1
d_call: .

cdr3_aa: CASSINSLNTGELFF
v_call: TRBV19
d_call: .

cdr3_aa: CASSPNLRQGLHGYTF
v_call: TRBV5-5
d_call: TRBD1

cdr3_aa: CASSPLTGLNEKLFF
v_call: TRBV7-9
d_call: .

cdr3_aa: CASSSVPGQGSSYNEQFF
v_call: TRBV28
d_call: TRBD1

cdr3_aa: CASSLRAGVGGTEAFF
v_call: TRBV5-4
d_call: .

cdr3_aa: CASSYSDANYGYTF
v_call: TRBV6-5
d_call: .

cdr3_aa: CASRGSGQGAEQYF
v_call: TRBV28
d_call: TRBD1

cdr3_aa: CASSQEGRLNYGYTF
v_call: TRBV14
d_call: .

cdr3_aa: CSVWAREAFF
v_call: TRBV20-1
d_call: .

cdr3_aa: CASSLDSSNTGELFF
v_call: TRBV6-5
d_call: .

cdr3_aa: CASSVGQGASDIQYF
v_call: TRBV9
d_call: TRBD1

cdr3_aa: CASSQQGFSGNTIYF
v_call: TRBV5-4
d_call: .